A selection of T cell receptor beta chains follows, all from one sample in a study of blood T cells in healthy people across ages. TCRdb re-called the 5' RACE reads through MiXCR, storing one row per CDR3 protein. There are 700,000 to 950,000 distinct CDR3 sequences in the sample; 58% occur only once, and about 20% lies in the top ten. The sequencing input was blood. Receptors were obtained from a man in his thirties or forties in good health. Each CDR3 is given with its conserved first and last residue. The order of the fields is CDR3 length, J gene, V gene, D gene, clone size, CDR3 protein, CDR3 DNA. The D gene is left open where the match is weak. Size is stated for part of the rows, as once, few or many counts, or as a class when the clone is expanded.

13 | TRBJ2-7 | TRBV5-1 | NA | few | CASSWGTGYEQYF | TGCGCCAGCAGCTGGGGCACTGGCTACGAGCAGTACTTC
14 | TRBJ2-5 | TRBV24-1 | TRBD1 | few | CATSGTGGQETQYF | TGTGCCACCAGTGGTACAGGGGGGCAGGAGACCCAGTACTTC
15 | TRBJ1-1 | TRBV6-1 | NA | once | CASSDGVVWSTEAFF | TGTGCCAGCAGTGATGGGGTTGTTTGGTCGACTGAAGCTTTCTTT
11 | TRBJ2-1 | TRBV30 | TRBD2 | NA | CAWSSTSGQFF | TGTGCCTGGAGTTCGACTAGCGGGCAGTTCTTC
15 | TRBJ2-1 | TRBV7-6 | NA | few | CASSPRDGTYNEQFF | TGTGCCAGCAGCCCCAGGGACGGTACCTACAATGAGCAGTTCTTC
16 | TRBJ2-7 | TRBV7-2 | NA | once | CASSPLPLQGSGEQYF | TGTGCCAGCAGCCCGCTCCCGTTACAAGGCTCGGGTGAGCAGTACTTC
16 | TRBJ2-3 | TRBV4-3 | TRBD2 | few | CASSPLAGGPLGTQYF | TGCGCCAGCAGCCCGCTAGCGGGAGGGCCTCTAGGTACGCAGTATTTT
16 | TRBJ2-5 | TRBV20-1 | NA | once | CSARDLGGRFGETQYF | TGCAGTGCTAGAGATTTAGGGGGACGATTTGGAGAGACCCAGTACTTC
14 | TRBJ2-5 | TRBV20-1 | NA | many | CSARLTRDFQEQYF | TGCAGTGCTAGGCTCACCCGGGACTTCCAGGAGCAGTACTTC
15 | TRBJ2-2 | TRBV6-2/TRBV6-3 | NA | few | CATRGPETNTGELFF | TGTGCCACGAGAGGCCCCGAGACGAACACCGGGGAGCTGTTTTTT
15 | TRBJ2-3 | TRBV12-3/TRBV12-4 | NA | NA | CASTSRGGRADTQYF | TGTGCCAGCACCTCTCGAGGCGGTAGAGCAGATACGCAGTATTTT
13 | TRBJ2-1 | TRBV11-2 | TRBD1 | NA | CASSRDREETQFF | TGTGCCAGCAGCCGGGACAGAGAAGAGACCCAGTTCTTC
12 | TRBJ1-2 | TRBV29-1 | NA | once | CSVRRTEDGYTF | TGCAGCGTTCGGAGGACAGAGGATGGCTACACCTTC
15 | TRBJ2-1 | TRBV24-1 | NA | NA | CATSDLEGGYNEQFF | TGTGCCACCAGTGATTTGGAGGGAGGATACAATGAGCAGTTCTTC
16 | TRBJ2-1 | TRBV3-1 | TRBD2 | NA | CASSQVPAGGFNEQFF | TGTGCCAGCAGCCAAGTTCCAGCGGGAGGGTTTAATGAGCAGTTCTTC
16 | TRBJ2-1 | TRBV20-1 | TRBD1 | few | CSARHLLRGPYNEQFF | TGCAGTGCTAGACATCTATTAAGGGGGCCCTACAATGAGCAGTTCTTC
16 | TRBJ2-7 | TRBV11-1 | TRBD2 | few | CASSLAPETSGYEQYF | TGTGCCAGCAGCTTAGCGCCGGAGACTAGCGGCTACGAGCAGTACTTC
13 | TRBJ2-7 | TRBV2 | NA | few | CASSVTLTYEQYF | TGTGCCAGCAGTGTGACCCTGACCTACGAGCAGTACTTC
14 | TRBJ2-7 | TRBV27 | NA | NA | CASSLVFGTYEQYF | TGTGCCAGCAGTTTAGTGTTCGGCACCTACGAGCAGTACTTC
14 | TRBJ1-5 | TRBV20-1 | NA | NA | CSARDALSNQPQHF | TGCAGTGCTAGGGACGCCCTTAGCAATCAGCCCCAGCATTTT
15 | TRBJ1-1 | TRBV6-2/TRBV6-3 | TRBD1 | NA | CASSSRGQANTEAFF | TGTGCCAGCAGTTCCAGGGGACAGGCGAACACTGAAGCTTTCTTT
14 | TRBJ1-4 | TRBV18 | NA | NA | CASSPFQGDEKLFF | TGTGCCAGCTCACCATTCCAGGGTGATGAAAAACTGTTTTTT
15 | TRBJ2-3 | TRBV29-1 | TRBD1 | NA | CSVGGWTGGADTQYF | TGCAGCGTTGGAGGTTGGACAGGGGGAGCAGATACGCAGTATTTT
15 | TRBJ2-1 | TRBV28 | TRBD2 | NA | CASHTRTSDYNEQFF | TGTGCCAGCCATACGCGGACTAGCGACTACAATGAGCAGTTCTTC
13 | TRBJ1-1 | TRBV12-3/TRBV12-4 | NA | once | CASSDEGGRRAFF | TGTGCCAGCAGTGATGAGGGCGGACGCCGGGCTTTCTTT
16 | TRBJ2-5 | TRBV7-2 | NA | NA | CASSLVAVKSQETQYF | TGTGCCAGCAGCTTAGTTGCCGTGAAGAGCCAAGAGACCCAGTACTTC
15 | TRBJ2-1 | TRBV5-6 | TRBD1 | NA | CASSPGTGDGYEQFF | TGTGCCAGCAGCCCCGGGACAGGGGATGGGTATGAGCAGTTCTTC
15 | TRBJ1-5 | TRBV5-1 | TRBD1 | NA | CASCPGGEEGQPQHF | TGCGCCAGCTGCCCAGGGGGCGAAGAAGGTCAGCCCCAGCATTTT
16 | TRBJ2-3 | TRBV5-1 | TRBD2 | NA | CASSLTSGGYTDTQYF | TGCGCCAGCAGCTTAACTAGCGGGGGCTACACAGATACGCAGTATTTT